A single sample is the source of the 30 T cell receptor beta chains below, sequenced in a study of OX40 agonist ivuxolimab in advanced cancers. Here immunoSEQ multiplex PCR was the method, and the copy in TCRdb shows in-frame clones only, minus some. The data contain 50,000 to 65,000 clones, around 93% of them singletons. The sample consisted of CD4+ or CD8+ T cells sorted from blood, taken in a trial of the OX40 agonist ivuxolimab. These TCRs come from an adult with an advanced solid tumor such as melanoma, head and neck, liver or kidney cancer.

V and J are TRBV29-1 and TRBJ2-7; TRBD1 might be the D (7 bases). Looked up from germline, CDR1 is SQVTM and CDR2 is ANQGSEA. The CDR3 has 12 amino acids. The V end was cut by 3 bases, the J end by 4 bases, with 10 bases between. The CDR3 bases are TGCAGCGTTGAGGAGGGGGCGTACGAGCAGTACTTC. Translating gives CSVEEGAYEQYF.

V and J are TRBV6-4 and TRBJ1-1; possible D gene TRBD1, 6 bases. The germline V and J ends were trimmed by 5 bases and 1 base, with 8 bases remaining between them. This CDR3 is 13 amino acids long. The germline V gene encodes CDR1 MRHNA and CDR2 SNTAGT. The DNA of the CDR3 is TGTGCCAGCAGTCGGACAGAGAACACTGAAGCTTTCTTT. This sequence encodes CASSRTENTEAFF.

A few counts support this clone. The V and J genes are TRBV7-9 and TRBJ2-2; D is possibly TRBD1 (5 bases). Germline V gives CDR1 SEHNR, CDR2 FQNEAQ (reference sequence). V lost 0 bases and J lost 2, with 16 bases in between. The CDR3 is 18 amino acids. CDR3 DNA: TGTGCCAGCAGCTTAGCTGTCGGCTCGCAGGGAAACACCGGGGAGCTGTTTTTT. This gives the protein CASSLAVGSQGNTGELFF.

In nucleotides, the CDR3 is TGCGCCAGCAGCTTGGAAGGGGCGGAATTCTACGAGCAGTACTTC. Its protein is CASSLEGAEFYEQYF. The chain has TRBV5-1 and TRBJ2-7, with D perhaps TRBD1 (5 bases). From germline, CDR1 is SGHRS and CDR2 YFSETQ. The length of the CDR3 is 15 residues. V lost 0 bases to trimming and J lost 3 bases, with 13 bases between them. Combining the CDR3 with reference TRBV5-1 and TRBJ2-7 gives the whole variable domain KAGVTQTPRYLIKTRGQQVTLSCSPISGHRSVSWYQQTPGQGLQFLFEYFSETQRNKGNFPGRFSGRQFSNSRSEMNVSTLELGDSALYLCASSLEGAEFYEQYFGPGTRLTVT.

This chain uses TRBV19 with TRBJ1-1; 7 bases agree with TRBD1. After removal of 3 bases from V and 5 bases from J, the junction contained 6 bases not matched to a gene. The CDR3 totals 14 residues. Germline CDR1 reads LNHDA; CDR2 reads SQIVND (reference sequence). CDR3 sequence: CASSIGRGLTEAFF. CDR3 nucleotides: TGTGCCAGTAGTATCGGGAGGGGGCTTACTGAAGCTTTCTTT.

This clone has only a few counts. Here the CDR3 reads CASSQGPDNSPLHF. CDR3 in DNA: TGCGCCAGCAGCCAAGGACCTGATAATTCACCCCTCCACTTT. This sequence joins TRBV4-3 and TRBJ1-6; D gene ambiguous. The CDR3 has 14 amino acids. Germline V gene sequence: CDR1 LGHNA, CDR2 YSLEER. The V and J ends lost 1 base and 5 bases respectively, with 6 bases between them.

The chain joins TRBV19 to TRBJ1-5; 9 positions agree with TRBD1. V shed 5 bases, J shed 3 bases, and the junction held 14 bases outside the gene matches. Germline V gene lookup returns CDR1 LNHDA and CDR2 SQIVND (reference sequence). The CDR3 is 18 residues long. CDR3 in amino acids: CASSDMDRGGVANQPQHF. The CDR3 coding sequence is TGTGCCAGTAGTGATATGGACAGGGGCGGCGTTGCCAATCAGCCCCAGCATTTT.

The chain carries TRBV19 and TRBJ2-7, with 7 bases lining up with TRBD1. The CDR3 consists of 13 residues. V was clipped by 4 bases and J by 2 bases; unmatched bases: 2. CDR1 and CDR2 (germline): LNHDA, SQIVND (reference sequence). Written as DNA, the CDR3 is TGTGCCAGTAGTAATCAGGGGGCCTACGAGCAGTACTTC. Translation: CASSNQGAYEQYF.

The chain links TRBV19 to TRBJ2-1; D possibly corresponds to TRBD1 (5 bases). The CDR3 covers 14 residues. V shed 6 bases and J shed 0 bases, with 9 bases lying between them. CDR1 is LNHDA, CDR2 SQIVND, per germline (reference sequence). CDR3: CASRPGRSYNEQFF. Written as DNA, the CDR3 is TGTGCCAGTAGGCCAGGGCGCTCCTACAATGAGCAGTTCTTC.

This rearrangement joins TRBV29-1 to TRBJ1-2; a weak D match, TRBD1 (6 bases). This CDR3 has 15 residues. The V end was cut by 5 bases, the J end by 0 bases, with 16 bases between. Looked up from germline, CDR1 is SQVTM and CDR2 is ANQGSEA. CDR3 protein: CSVPPVGAANYGYTF. The CDR3 DNA sequence: TGCAGCGTTCCACCAGTGGGGGCTGCTAACTATGGCTACACCTTC. The variable domain in full, completed from reference TRBV29-1 and TRBJ1-2, reads SAVISQKPSRDICQRGTSLTIQCQVDSQVTMMFWYRQQPGQSLTLIATANQGSEATYESGFVIDKFPISRPNLTFSTLTVSNMSPEDSSIYLCSVPPVGAANYGYTFGSGTRLTVV.

V and J are TRBV2 and TRBJ2-2; D is possibly TRBD1 (5 bases). Per the germline V gene, CDR1 is SNHLY and CDR2 is FYNNEI. There are 14 residues in the CDR3. V lost 2 bases and J lost 1, with 5 bases in between. As DNA, the CDR3 is TGTGCCAGCAGTGAAACAGGGAACACCGGGGAGCTGTTTTTT. It encodes CASSETGNTGELFF. Looking up the rest from reference TRBV2 and TRBJ2-2 gives the full variable domain: EPEVTQTPSHQVTQMGQEVILRCVPISNHLYFYWYRQILGQKVEFLVSFYNNEISEKSEIFDDQFSVERPDGSNFTLKIRSTKLEDSAMYFCASSETGNTGELFFGEGSRLTVL.

This chain uses TRBV12-5 with TRBJ2-3, with 12 positions matching TRBD2. The V segment lost 5 bases and the J segment 3 bases; nucleotides outside the gene matches: 9. There are 17 residues in the CDR3. The germline CDR1 and CDR2 sequences are LGHNT and FRNRAP. CDR3 sequence (DNA): TGTGCTAGTGGTAACCCTCTGACTAGCGGGGGAACAGATACGCAGTATTTT. It encodes CASGNPLTSGGTDTQYF.

V gene TRBV4-1 combines with J gene TRBJ1-2; unclear D gene. Germline V gene data show CDR1 as MGHRA and CDR2 as YSYEKL. Trimming stripped 0 bases from V and 4 bases from J, with 12 bases between. The CDR3 has 15 amino acids. The CDR3 nucleotides read TGCGCCAGCAGCCAAGATGAGGCAGGAATCTATGGCTACACCTTC. This translates into CASSQDEAGIYGYTF.

The chain employs TRBV11-2 and TRBJ2-1; the match to TRBD2 covers 15 bases. V trimming: 4 bases; J trimming: 2 bases; junction bases outside the gene matches: 6. Germline loops: CDR1 SGHAT, CDR2 FQNNGV. The CDR3 contains 18 residues. CDR3 in amino acids: CASSSGTSGRFAYNEQFF. CDR3 in DNA: TGTGCCAGCAGCTCCGGGACTAGCGGGAGGTTCGCCTACAATGAGCAGTTCTTC.

The chain employs TRBV30 and TRBJ2-3; no firm D call. CDR3 length: 12 amino acids. V lost 3 bases and J lost 0, with 4 bases in between. CDR1 is GTSNPN, CDR2 SVGIG, per germline (reference sequence). CDR3 bases: TGTGCCTGGAGCGCGAGCACAGATACGCAGTATTTT. Translating it yields CAWSASTDTQYF.

This rearrangement joins TRBV27 to TRBJ1-4, with unresolved D. The V end lost 4 bases, the J end lost 1 base, and 16 bases lay between the germline ends. This CDR3 has 17 residues. Germline V lookup: CDR1 MNHEY, CDR2 SMNVEV (reference sequence). The CDR3 loop is CASSSPGLRGTNEKLFF. The DNA for the CDR3 is TGTGCCAGCAGTTCTCCCGGTCTGCGGGGAACTAATGAAAAACTGTTTTTT.

The rearrangement joins TRBV5-1 to TRBJ2-2, with a possible D match to TRBD1 (5 bases). Germline CDR1 and CDR2: SGHRS and YFSETQ. This CDR3 contains 17 residues. V lost 0 bases and J lost 1, with 13 bases in between. The CDR3 loop reads CASSLGGSPRNTGELFF. CDR3 bases: TGCGCCAGCAGCTTGGGGGGCAGCCCTAGGAACACCGGGGAGCTGTTTTTT. Full variable domain (remainder filled in from reference TRBV5-1 and TRBJ2-2): KAGVTQTPRYLIKTRGQQVTLSCSPISGHRSVSWYQQTPGQGLQFLFEYFSETQRNKGNFPGRFSGRQFSNSRSEMNVSTLELGDSALYLCASSLGGSPRNTGELFFGEGSRLTVL.

The chain employs TRBV4-3 and TRBJ1-2; D call uncertain. With 0 bases removed from V and 4 bases from J, the gap between germline ends came to 12 bases. Germline V lookup: CDR1 LGHNA, CDR2 YSLEER. This CDR3 has 15 residues. CDR3 protein: CASSQDRFQIYGYTF. DNA for the CDR3: TGCGCCAGCAGCCAAGACAGGTTCCAGATCTATGGCTACACCTTC.

This chain links TRBV4-3 with TRBJ1-2; TRBD1 might be the D (6 bases). The CDR3 extends over 15 amino acids. Germline CDR1 and CDR2: LGHNA and YSLEER. V was clipped by 0 bases and J by 3 bases, with 11 bases between them. The CDR3, as DNA: TGCGCCAGCAGCCAAGAAAGGGGGAATTACTATGGCTACACCTTC. As protein: CASSQERGNYYGYTF.

This clone was counted between two and nine times. The chain carries TRBV15 and TRBJ2-4, with D tentatively TRBD1 (5 bases). This CDR3 spans 17 amino acids. V was cut by 4 bases and J by 2 bases, with 18 bases left in between. CDR1 and CDR2 from the germline V gene are LNHNV and YYDKDF (reference sequence). The CDR3 region is CATSKSGPGLTKNIQYF. DNA of the CDR3: TGTGCCACCAGCAAGTCCGGACCAGGGCTGACCAAAAACATTCAGTACTTC. The variable domain in full, completed from reference TRBV15 and TRBJ2-4, reads DAMVIQNPRYQVTQFGKPVTLSCSQTLNHNVMYWYQQKSSQAPKLLFHYYDKDFNNEADTPDNFQSRRPNTSFCFLDIRSPGLGDTAMYLCATSKSGPGLTKNIQYFGAGTRLSVL.

This chain links TRBV18 with TRBJ1-2; no clear D gene. This CDR3 contains 14 residues. Germline assignment: CDR1 KGHSH and CDR2 LQKENI. The V end was cut by 2 bases, the J end by 1 base, with 8 bases between. The CDR3 loop reads CASSPNGNNYGYTF. The CDR3 nucleotides read TGTGCCAGCTCACCAAACGGGAATAACTATGGCTACACCTTC.

The count of this clone is one. The chain has TRBV5-1 and TRBJ2-3; D gene unclear. V lost 4 bases to trimming and J lost 3 bases, with 6 bases between them. This CDR3 region has 12 residues. Germline V CDR1 and CDR2: SGHRS, YFSETQ. Written as DNA, the CDR3 is TGCGCCAGCAGCACCCAGACAGATACGCAGTATTTT. This sequence encodes CASSTQTDTQYF. The whole variable domain, remainder taken from reference TRBV5-1 and TRBJ2-3, is KAGVTQTPRYLIKTRGQQVTLSCSPISGHRSVSWYQQTPGQGLQFLFEYFSETQRNKGNFPGRFSGRQFSNSRSEMNVSTLELGDSALYLCASSTQTDTQYFGPGTRLTVL.

The chain has TRBV6-5 and TRBJ1-2, with D maybe TRBD1 (6 bases). In germline, CDR1 is MNHEY, CDR2 SVGAGI. V gave up 0 bases and J gave up 3 bases, with 11 bases separating them. The CDR3 has 15 amino acids. The CDR3 nucleotides are TGTGCCAGCAGTTACTCACAGGGTTTTGACTATGGCTACACCTTC. Translation: CASSYSQGFDYGYTF.

V is TRBV11-2 and J is TRBJ2-7, with D possibly being TRBD2 (5 bases). This CDR3 is built from 12 residues. In germline, CDR1 is SGHAT, CDR2 FQNNGV. Trimming pared 4 bases from V and 3 bases from J, leaving 7 bases between. DNA of the CDR3: TGTGCCAGCAGCTCCCGGGACTACGAGCAGTACTTC. It codes for CASSSRDYEQYF.

The rearrangement links TRBV27 to TRBJ2-2; no clear D gene. This CDR3 has 13 amino acids. The V gene lost 6 bases and the J gene lost 7 bases, with 12 bases spanning the gap. Germline V gene lookup returns CDR1 MNHEY and CDR2 SMNVEV (reference sequence). The CDR3 sequence is CASSLRAVGELFF. The CDR3 DNA reads TGTGCCAGCAGCCTAAGAGCTGTCGGGGAGCTGTTTTTT.

The V gene is TRBV4-1, the J gene TRBJ2-1; TRBD1 matches at 7 bases. Germline assignment: CDR1 MGHRA and CDR2 YSYEKL. This CDR3 has 13 residues. The junction had 3 bases not matched to a gene; V was cut back by 2 bases and J by 8 bases. CDR3 bases: TGCGCCAGCAGCCAAACTAGGGGGCATGAGCAGTTCTTC. Its protein product is CASSQTRGHEQFF.

This chain connects TRBV27 to TRBJ2-3; tentatively, D is TRBD1 or TRBD2 (5 bases each). CDR1 MNHEY and CDR2 SMNVEV come from the germline V gene (reference sequence). This CDR3 is built from 15 residues. V was clipped by 5 bases and J by 0 bases, with 12 bases between them. The CDR3 is CASSPPGPSTDTQYF. The CDR3 DNA is TGTGCCAGCAGTCCACCGGGACCAAGCACAGATACGCAGTATTTT.

The rearrangement links TRBV5-1 to TRBJ2-7, with a tentative D call TRBD2 (5 bases). Per the germline V gene, CDR1 is SGHRS and CDR2 is YFSETQ. The CDR3 has 14 amino acids. V was cut by 0 bases and J by 5 bases, with 12 bases left in between. The CDR3 here is CASSLDVGVDEQYF. CDR3 DNA sequence: TGCGCCAGCAGCTTGGACGTGGGAGTGGACGAGCAGTACTTC.

V is TRBV19 and J is TRBJ1-3; D is unclear. Germline values: CDR1 LNHDA, CDR2 SQIVND (reference sequence). V shed 5 bases and J shed 0 bases, with 11 bases lying between them. This CDR3 has 15 residues. The CDR3 reads CASSPEGSSGNTIYF. Here the CDR3 DNA reads TGTGCCAGTAGTCCCGAGGGAAGCTCTGGAAACACCATATATTTT.

This chain uses TRBV7-6 with TRBJ2-7; D may be TRBD1 (6 bases). V shed 6 bases and J shed 5 bases, with 14 bases lying between them. In germline, CDR1 is SGHVS, CDR2 FNYEAQ. This CDR3 is built from 13 residues. The CDR3 reads CASSSQGINEQYF. CDR3 nucleotide sequence: TGTGCCAGCAGTTCACAGGGAATCAACGAGCAGTACTTC.